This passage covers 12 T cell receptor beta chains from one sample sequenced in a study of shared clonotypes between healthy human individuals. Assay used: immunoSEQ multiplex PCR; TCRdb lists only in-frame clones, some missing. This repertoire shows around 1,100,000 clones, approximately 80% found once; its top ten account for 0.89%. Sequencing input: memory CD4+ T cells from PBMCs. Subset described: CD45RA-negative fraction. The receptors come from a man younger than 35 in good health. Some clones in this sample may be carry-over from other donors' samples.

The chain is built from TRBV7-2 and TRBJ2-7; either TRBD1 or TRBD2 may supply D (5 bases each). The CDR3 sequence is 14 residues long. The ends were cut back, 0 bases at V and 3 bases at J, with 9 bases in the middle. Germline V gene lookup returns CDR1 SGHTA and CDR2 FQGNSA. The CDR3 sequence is CASSLASRGYEQYF. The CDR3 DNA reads TGTGCCAGCAGCTTAGCGTCGAGGGGCTACGAGCAGTACTTC.

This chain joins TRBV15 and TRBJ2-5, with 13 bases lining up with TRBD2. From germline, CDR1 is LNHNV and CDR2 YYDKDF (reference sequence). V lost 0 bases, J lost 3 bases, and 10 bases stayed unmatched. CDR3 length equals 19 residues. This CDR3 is CATSRESQYGLAGEETQYF. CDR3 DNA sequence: TGTGCCACCAGCAGAGAATCTCAGTATGGACTAGCGGGGGAAGAGACCCAGTACTTC.

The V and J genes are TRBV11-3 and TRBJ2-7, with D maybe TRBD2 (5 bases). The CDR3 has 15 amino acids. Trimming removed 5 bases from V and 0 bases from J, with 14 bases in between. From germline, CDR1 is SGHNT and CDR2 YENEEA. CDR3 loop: CASSPGSGYSYEQYF. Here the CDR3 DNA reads TGTGCCAGCAGCCCTGGAAGCGGTTACTCCTACGAGCAGTACTTC.

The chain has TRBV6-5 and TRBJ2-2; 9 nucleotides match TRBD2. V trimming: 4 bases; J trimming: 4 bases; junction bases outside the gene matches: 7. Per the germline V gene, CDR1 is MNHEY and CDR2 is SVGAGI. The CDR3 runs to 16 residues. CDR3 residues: CASSFIAGGPTGELFF. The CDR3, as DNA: TGTGCCAGCAGTTTCATCGCGGGAGGGCCCACCGGGGAGCTGTTTTTT.

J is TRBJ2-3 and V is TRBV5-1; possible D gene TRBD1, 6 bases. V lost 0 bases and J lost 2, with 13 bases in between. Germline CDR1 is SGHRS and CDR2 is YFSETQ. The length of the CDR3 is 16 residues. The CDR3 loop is CASSLAAEGDTDTQYF. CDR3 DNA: TGCGCCAGCAGCTTGGCCGCTGAGGGGGACACAGATACGCAGTATTTT.

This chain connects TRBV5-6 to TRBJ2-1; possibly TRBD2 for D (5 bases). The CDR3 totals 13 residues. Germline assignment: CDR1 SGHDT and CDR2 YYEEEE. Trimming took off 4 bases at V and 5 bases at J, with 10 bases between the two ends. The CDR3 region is CASSPGLNNEQFF. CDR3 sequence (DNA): TGTGCCAGCAGCCCTGGACTGAACAATGAGCAGTTCTTC.

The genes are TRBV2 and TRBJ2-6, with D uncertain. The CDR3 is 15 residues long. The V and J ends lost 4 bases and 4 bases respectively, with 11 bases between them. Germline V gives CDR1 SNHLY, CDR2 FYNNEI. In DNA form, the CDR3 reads TGTGCCAGCAGTGGGGGTGGTCCCGGGGCCAACGTCCTGACTTTC. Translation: CASSGGGPGANVLTF.

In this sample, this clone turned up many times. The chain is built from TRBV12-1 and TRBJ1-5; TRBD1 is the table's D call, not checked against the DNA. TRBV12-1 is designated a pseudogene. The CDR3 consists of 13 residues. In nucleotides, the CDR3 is TGTGCCAGCAGCCCTACAGGGGATCAGCCCCAGCATTTT. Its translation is CASSPTGDQPQHF.

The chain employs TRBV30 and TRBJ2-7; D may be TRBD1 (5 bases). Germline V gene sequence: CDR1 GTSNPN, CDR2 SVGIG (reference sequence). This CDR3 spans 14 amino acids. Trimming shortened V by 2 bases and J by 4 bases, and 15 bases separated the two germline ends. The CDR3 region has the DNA TGTGCCTGGAGTAAGGGTCTAGGGGTTTACGAGCAGTACTTC. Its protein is CAWSKGLGVYEQYF.

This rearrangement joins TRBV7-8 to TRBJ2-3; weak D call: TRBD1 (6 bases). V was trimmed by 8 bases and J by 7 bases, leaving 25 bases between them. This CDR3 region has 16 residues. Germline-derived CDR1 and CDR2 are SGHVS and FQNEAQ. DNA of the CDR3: TGTGCCAGCTCCACAGGGACACAATCAAAGAGCCATACGCAGTATTTT. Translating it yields CASSTGTQSKSHTQYF.

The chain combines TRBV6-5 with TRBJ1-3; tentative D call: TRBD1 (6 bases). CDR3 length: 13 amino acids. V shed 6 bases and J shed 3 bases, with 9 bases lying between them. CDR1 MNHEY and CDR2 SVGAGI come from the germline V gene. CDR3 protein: CASSGTFGNTIYF. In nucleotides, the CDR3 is TGTGCCAGCAGCGGGACATTTGGAAACACCATATATTTT.

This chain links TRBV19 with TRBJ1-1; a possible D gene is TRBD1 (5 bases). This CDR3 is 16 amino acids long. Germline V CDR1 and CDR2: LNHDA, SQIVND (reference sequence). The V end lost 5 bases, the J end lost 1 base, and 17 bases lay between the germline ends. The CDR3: CASSPGGRISNTEAFF. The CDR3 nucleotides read TGTGCCAGTAGTCCTGGGGGTAGGATTTCGAACACTGAAGCTTTCTTT.